Listed here are 11 T cell receptor beta chains from one sample, sequenced in a study of tumour-infiltrating T cells in Burkitt lymphoma. Sequenced by immunoSEQ multiplex PCR; TCRdb stores in-frame clones only, minus some. The repertoire includes fewer than 20,000 clones, roughly 85% of them detected once, and over 2% sits in the top ten. Input material: tumor tissue. The receptors were gathered from a human donor with diffuse large B-cell lymphoma.

The CDR3 DNA follows: TGTGCCAGCAGCTTTGAGACAGCCTACCAAGAGACCCAGTACTTC. Its protein product is CASSFETAYQETQYF. The chain carries TRBV5-5 and TRBJ2-5, with D possibly matching TRBD1 (5 bases). Trimming took off 2 bases at V and 0 bases at J, with 11 bases between the two ends. Germline assignment: CDR1 SGHKS and CDR2 YYEKEE (reference sequence). CDR3 length equals 15 residues.

The chain employs TRBV7-9 and TRBJ1-5; 7 nucleotides align to TRBD1. This CDR3 is built from 14 residues. From germline, CDR1 is SEHNR and CDR2 FQNEAQ (reference sequence). V gave up 5 bases and J gave up 3 bases; unmatched junction bases: 4. The CDR3 loop reads CASSPTGINQPQHF. The CDR3 DNA reads TGTGCCAGCAGCCCGACAGGGATCAATCAGCCCCAGCATTTT.

The chain recombines TRBV5-1 with TRBJ2-7; TRBD2 aligns across 7 bases. Germline CDR1 reads SGHRS; CDR2 reads YFSETQ. V lost 3 bases to trimming and J lost 5 bases; unmatched junction nucleotides: 5. The CDR3 covers 13 residues. The CDR3 sequence: CASSWEGRNEQYF. The CDR3 nucleotides read TGCGCCAGCAGCTGGGAGGGCCGAAACGAGCAGTACTTC.

V is TRBV5-4 and J is TRBJ2-7; 9 bases align to TRBD1. The germline gives CDR1 SGHNT, CDR2 YYREEE (reference sequence). After removal of 0 bases from V and 4 bases from J, the junction contained 8 bases not matched to a gene. The CDR3 has 16 residues. The CDR3 nucleotides are TGTGCCAGCAGCTTGGTTTTGGGACAGGGTGGTTACGAGCAGTACTTC. The encoded protein is CASSLVLGQGGYEQYF.

This clone was seen a few times. The J gene is TRBJ2-4, the V gene TRBV7-8; D gene uncertain. V was shortened by 1 base and J by 4 bases, with 8 bases between the two germline ends. CDR3 length: 14 amino acids. The germline V gene encodes CDR1 SGHVS and CDR2 FQNEAQ. CDR3: CASSLEGSKNIQYF. CDR3 in DNA: TGTGCCAGCAGCTTAGAAGGGTCTAAAAACATTCAGTACTTC.

This clone was seen just once. The rearrangement uses TRBV9 and TRBJ1-3, with 7 bases lining up with TRBD1. V lost 5 bases and J lost 1; bases outside the gene matches: 12. CDR1 is SGDLS and CDR2 is YYNGEE in the germline V gene. The CDR3 runs to 17 residues. The chain's CDR3 is CASSAYRGARSGNTIYF. The CDR3 region has the DNA TGTGCCAGCAGTGCATACAGGGGCGCTCGGTCTGGAAACACCATATATTTT. The whole variable domain, filled in from reference TRBV9 and TRBJ1-3, reads DSGVTQTPKHLITATGQRVTLRCSPRSGDLSVYWYQQSLDQGLQFLIQYYNGEERAKGNILERFSAQQFPDLHSELNLSSLELGDSALYFCASSAYRGARSGNTIYFGEGSWLTVV.

This chain uses TRBV5-8 with TRBJ2-6; D gene ambiguous. Germline assignment: CDR1 SGHTS and CDR2 YDEGEE. Trimming pared 0 bases from V and 2 bases from J, leaving 12 bases between. The CDR3 runs to 17 residues. The chain's CDR3 is CASSLDVGFPGANVLTF. CDR3 bases: TGTGCCAGCAGCTTGGACGTTGGGTTTCCTGGGGCCAACGTCCTGACTTTC. Using reference TRBV5-8 and TRBJ2-6 for the parts outside the CDR3, the full variable domain is EAGVTQSPTHLIKTRGQQATLRCSPISGHTSVYWYQQALGLGLQFLLWYDEGEERNRGNFPPRFSGRQFPNYSSELNVNALELEDSALYLCASSLDVGFPGANVLTFGAGSRLTVL.

The V and J genes are TRBV4-1 and TRBJ1-2; a weak D match, TRBD1 (6 bases). The germline CDR1 and CDR2 sequences are MGHRA and YSYEKL. With 5 bases removed from V and 8 bases from J, the gap between germline ends came to 18 bases. The CDR3 spans 14 residues. The CDR3 sequence is CASSSRTGNLGYTF. The CDR3 region has the DNA TGCGCCAGCAGCTCAAGAACAGGGAATCTGGGCTACACCTTC.

The chain couples TRBV9 to TRBJ2-2; D gene unclear. The CDR3 covers 13 residues. Per the germline V gene, CDR1 is SGDLS and CDR2 is YYNGEE. V lost 4 bases and J 4 bases, leaving 8 bases between the germline ends. CDR3 sequence (DNA): TGTGCCAGCAGCAGAACCGCCACCGGGGAGCTGTTTTTT. Encoded protein: CASSRTATGELFF.

The sample holds a few counts of this clone. The J gene is TRBJ2-7, the V gene TRBV4-1, with a tentative D call TRBD1 (6 bases). V lost 4 bases and J lost 5, with 15 bases in between. Per germline, CDR1 MGHRA and CDR2 YSYEKL. The CDR3 has 14 residues. The CDR3 nucleotides are TGCGCCAGCAGCCCCGGACAGTCCCCTAACGAGCAGTACTTC. It codes for CASSPGQSPNEQYF.

V and J are TRBV6-1 and TRBJ2-7; D possibly matches TRBD1 or TRBD2 (6 bases each). The V end was cut by 1 base, the J end by 7 bases, with 14 bases between. This CDR3 contains 14 residues. From germline, CDR1 is MNHNS and CDR2 SASEGT. CDR3 sequence: CASSEVGRGDEQYF. The DNA for the CDR3 is TGTGCCAGCAGTGAAGTAGGAAGGGGGGATGAGCAGTACTTC.